The source of this TCR beta chain is a study of T cells in Graves' hyperthyroidism and ophthalmopathy (dated by TCRdb to between 2017 and 2020). In terms of the full investigation: Peripheral blood samples were taken at initial diagnosis, before any treatment was given. After blood sampling, hyperthyroidism patients were treated with methimazole at a starting dose of 30 mg daily, and ophthalmopathy patients were treated with high-dose intravenous methylprednisolone. To identify TCR V-J signatures that set the groups apart, the researchers used a discovery cohort of 100 patients, made up of fewer than 50 with Graves' ophthalmopathy and 57 with stable Graves' hyperthyroidism. In six Graves' hyperthyroidism patients, the study also compared T-cell repertoires from thyroid tissue with T-cell repertoires from blood. The 100 or so discovery patients were randomly split 7:3 into training and test sets. TCR Vbeta CDR3 sequencing of 140 or so peripheral blood samples (under 45 ophthalmopathy, around 80 hyperthyroidism and roughly 17 progressor patients) is reported in the paper. An independent validation cohort of 18 to 20 hyperthyroidism patients and approximately 15 patients who later progressed to ophthalmopathy tested prospective prediction of ophthalmopathy. Study-wide findings and limitations: A 13 V-J signature model separated ophthalmopathy from stable hyperthyroidism, with approximately 86% sensitivity and roughly 81% specificity in cross-validation and 80%/75% in testing. Most expanded thyroid clonotypes (frequency above 0.001) were also found in blood, which suggests that blood repertoires may mirror thyroid immune responses. No statistical method was used to set the sample size in advance, and investigators knew the group allocation. During validation, the model predicted progression to ophthalmopathy a median of approximately 6.5 months ahead of onset, with around 71% sensitivity and roughly 75% specificity.

The TCR beta CDR3 regions were amplified from RNA transcripts. For the first round of RT-PCR on the TCR CDR3, the HTBI primer set was used together with the Qiagen OneStep RT-PCR kit. A second multiplex PCR round built the libraries, followed by size selection and purification. Paired-end sequencing of the libraries was performed with 100 bp reads on an Illumina HiSeq2000. Concerning the study's data processing: SOAPnuke was used to process the raw data, with reads discarded if the reads contained adapters or uncalled bases, had a mean Phred below 15, or lacked an exact constant-primer or identifier match. High-quality paired reads were merged using COPE v1.2.5, and each unique nucleotide sequence was defined as a clonotype. MiTCR v1.1 was used to align the clonotypes against IMGT TRBV, TRBD and TRBJ reference segments. The analysis was restricted to V-J combinations with a frequency above 0.0001, which together covered 98% to 99.2% of the repertoires. A TCS score was defined as the ratio of F50 (clonal expansion) to E x V (chaos), with BLOSUM62-based TCRdist applied between CDR3 peptides within each V-J. Welch's t-statistics and random forest reduced just over 500 V-J features to 13, which were used in a naive Bayes classifier (R e1071). TCRdb reran the public reads through fastp at Q25 and MiXCR, keeping productive beta chains. Rows are unified per CDR3 protein, each entry keeping the most common DNA and genes. These V and J calls derive from TCRdb rather than the authors' analysis. The sample contains fewer than 650,000 distinct CDR3 sequences, 14% of them found a single time. The top ten clonotypes cover less than 6% of the sample.

Hyperthyroidism patients were aged 18 to 65 years and newly diagnosed, with disease duration of less than 2 months. Any patient with an uncontrolled infection, another autoimmune disease, pregnancy or lactation was excluded. Diagnoses relied on clinical symptoms, serum thyroxine and TRAb, thyroid ultrasound and orbital computed tomography. For progressor patients, blood was drawn at the first diagnosis of hyperthyroidism, before any ophthalmopathy symptoms had appeared. PBMCs were separated from 10 ml of fresh peripheral blood using Ficoll-Paque density gradient centrifugation. Progressor patients were first diagnosed with Graves' hyperthyroidism and then developed ophthalmopathy during follow-up. Total RNA was extracted using Trizol reagent, and RNA quality was assessed on an Agilent 2100 Bioanalyzer. This clonotype has just a few counts. No cognate antigen has been identified for it. No base-level quality is on record; no much larger clone is a single base apart.

From its cysteine to its phenylalanine, the CDR3 spans 17 amino acids. CDR3 DNA only is kept here, 51 bases in frame from base 1. V loses 6 bases of germline sequence and J loses 8 bases, and the interval between the two ends is 28 bases. CDR1 and CDR2 (SGHTA, FQGNSA) derive from the germline V gene. The specimen sequenced was blood. This clonotype was obtained from a woman younger than 45 with Graves' hyperthyroidism that later progressed to Graves' ophthalmopathy. The V and J segments used are TRBV7-2 and TRBJ1-2; the D gene remains uncertain. At the DNA level, the sequence is TGTGCCAGCAGTCCCACAGCGACGGAGATGAGAATTAGAGGCTACACCTTC. Its product reads: CASSPTATEMRIRGYTF.